These 15 T cell receptor beta chains share one sample of origin, sequenced in a study of blood T cell repertoires in COVID-19. Produced via immunoSEQ multiplex PCR; TCRdb's table is partial and in-frame only. The table records 350,000 to 450,000 clones, around 87% of them present only once. The source material was peripheral blood. These receptors came from a human donor in a cohort sampled during active COVID-19.

The CDR3 protein is CACSGLSSGNTIYF. The CDR3 region has the DNA TGTGCCTGTTCAGGACTCAGCTCTGGAAACACCATATATTTT. J is TRBJ1-3 and V is TRBV30; unclear D gene. V was cut by 6 bases and J by 0 bases, with 12 bases left in between. The CDR3 runs 14 residues. Germline assignment: CDR1 GTSNPN and CDR2 SVGIG (reference sequence).

V is TRBV29-1 and J is TRBJ2-2, with TRBD1 identical over 9 bases. The CDR3 totals 16 residues. CDR1 is SQVTM and CDR2 is ANQGSEA in the germline V gene. The V and J ends lost 3 bases and 6 bases, in that order; junction bases with no gene match: 11. CDR3 loop: CSVEDPGQGRSGELFF. Here the CDR3 DNA reads TGCAGCGTTGAGGATCCGGGACAGGGCCGCTCCGGGGAGCTGTTTTTT.

The V call is TRBV4-1, the J call TRBJ2-5; the match to TRBD2 covers 7 bases. The CDR3 has 14 residues. CDR1 and CDR2 from the germline V gene are MGHRA and YSYEKL. After removal of 4 bases from V and 5 bases from J, the junction contained 7 bases not matched to a gene. The CDR3: CASSPLPGRETQYF. CDR3 in DNA: TGCGCCAGCAGCCCGCTCCCCGGGAGGGAGACCCAGTACTTC.

The V call is TRBV6-1, the J call TRBJ1-1; TRBD1 might be the D (5 bases). The ends were cut back, 3 bases at V and 4 bases at J, with 12 bases in the middle. The CDR3 has 14 amino acids. Germline V gene lookup returns CDR1 MNHNS and CDR2 SASEGT. CDR3 sequence: CASSDRELLTEAFF. Here the CDR3 DNA reads TGTGCCAGCAGTGACAGGGAATTGCTCACTGAAGCTTTCTTT.

V usage is TRBV30 and J usage is TRBJ1-1; D unresolved. The CDR3 loop spans 14 amino acids. CDR1 is GTSNPN, CDR2 SVGIG, per germline (reference sequence). V gave up 0 bases and J gave up 2 bases, with 10 bases separating them. CDR3 protein: CAWSVNRINTEAFF. The CDR3 bases are TGTGCCTGGAGTGTAAACAGAATAAACACTGAAGCTTTCTTT.

The chain carries TRBV5-1 and TRBJ2-2; possibly TRBD2 for D (6 bases). The CDR3 runs 16 residues. CDR1 and CDR2 from the germline V gene are SGHRS and YFSETQ. Deletions cut 7 bases from V and 6 bases from J, with 22 bases between. CDR3 bases: TGCGCCAGCTTTACCCCGGGTAGCGGCACTCCCGGGGAGCTGTTTTTT. Protein: CASFTPGSGTPGELFF.

The genes are TRBV10-3 and TRBJ1-1, with no clear D. Germline assignment: CDR1 ENHRY and CDR2 SYGVKD. Trimming shortened V by 4 bases and J by 3 bases, and 15 bases separated the two germline ends. The CDR3 covers 15 residues. The CDR3 is CAISAGASIDTEAFF. CDR3 coding DNA: TGTGCCATCAGTGCAGGTGCGTCCATCGACACTGAAGCTTTCTTT.

The rearrangement joins TRBV6-5 to TRBJ2-5; TRBD1 might be the D (6 bases). Germline V gene data show CDR1 as MNHEY and CDR2 as SVGAGI. CDR3 length: 15 residues. Trimming took off 6 bases at V and 0 bases at J, with 14 bases between the two ends. CDR3 residues: CASRLGHTYQETQYF. In DNA, the CDR3 is TGTGCCAGCAGGCTGGGACACACGTACCAAGAGACCCAGTACTTC.

V usage is TRBV6-5 and J usage is TRBJ1-2; 8 bases map to TRBD1. V lost 10 bases, J lost 2 bases, and 6 bases stayed unmatched. The CDR3 covers 13 residues. CDR1 is MNHEY, CDR2 SVGAGI, per germline. This chain's CDR3 is CATRQGSNYGYTF. In DNA form, the CDR3 reads TGTGCCACCCGACAGGGGTCCAACTATGGCTACACCTTC.

The chain combines TRBV30 with TRBJ1-5; D possibly corresponds to TRBD1 (5 bases). The germline gives CDR1 GTSNPN, CDR2 SVGIG (reference sequence). Trimming took off 2 bases at V and 1 base at J, with 12 bases between the two ends. The CDR3 has 15 residues. In nucleotides, the CDR3 is TGTGCCTGGAGTATCGGGGGTAAAAGCAATCAGCCCCAGCATTTT. Translation gives CAWSIGGKSNQPQHF.

The J gene is TRBJ2-7, the V gene TRBV3-1 (or the pseudogene TRBV3-2), with 9 bases that match TRBD2. The trim removed 4 bases at V and 0 bases at J, leaving 7 bases unmatched. This CDR3 is 16 amino acids long. In germline, CDR1 is LGHDT, CDR2 YNNKEL (reference sequence). DNA for the CDR3: TGTGCCAGCAGCCTTGGAGTAGCGGGAGCCTCCTACGAGCAGTACTTC. It codes for CASSLGVAGASYEQYF.

J is TRBJ1-1 and V is TRBV5-1; 8 bases match TRBD1. The J segment lost 9 bases and the V segment lost 4 bases, leaving 11 bases of the junction unmatched. The CDR3 has 14 amino acids. Germline V gene lookup returns CDR1 SGHRS and CDR2 YFSETQ. CDR3 coding DNA: TGCGCCAGCAGCCCCCCCGGACAGGGTTCCCAAGCTTTCTTT. Encoded protein: CASSPPGQGSQAFF.

This clone has just a few counts. The chain employs TRBV6-5 and TRBJ2-3, with D possibly TRBD1 on 6 matching bases. With 6 bases removed from V and 2 bases from J, the gap between germline ends came to 15 bases. The V gene's germline CDR1 is MNHEY and CDR2 SVGAGI. CDR3 size: 15 residues. CDR3 in amino acids: CASSYRDTDTDTQYF. The DNA for the CDR3 is TGTGCCAGCAGCTACCGGGACACGGACACAGATACGCAGTATTTT.

This clone was observed a few times. The rearrangement links TRBV27 to TRBJ2-5; TRBD2 matches 8 bases. The germline CDR1 and CDR2 sequences are MNHEY and SMNVEV (reference sequence). Trimming at V came to 5 bases and at J to 3 bases, leaving 8 bases not matched to a gene. CDR3 length: 15 amino acids. This CDR3 reads CASSRSGGWEETQYF. The CDR3 DNA is TGTGCCAGCAGTAGAAGCGGGGGCTGGGAAGAGACCCAGTACTTC.

The CDR3 DNA reads TGTGCCAGCAGCTTAATTTTTTACGGGGGGAGCTCCTACAATGAGCAGTTCTTC. Amino acids: CASSLIFYGGSSYNEQFF. The V gene is TRBV7-2, the J gene TRBJ2-1, with TRBD2 identical over 7 bases. V gave up 2 bases and J gave up 0 bases; unmatched junction bases: 10. The germline V gene encodes CDR1 SGHTA and CDR2 FQGNSA. CDR3 length: 18 residues.